This TCR beta chain was sequenced during a study of T cells expressing NK-cell markers. Background on the study: Sorted CD3+CD56+NKG2C+, CD3+CD56+NKG2C- and CD3+CD56-NKG2C+ T-cell subsets were beta-chain profiled. Just one sequenced donor of eight was HCMV-seronegative, while seven were seropositive. Study results and limitations: Expanded clones of NKG2C+ T cells had an unclear HCMV specificity. In a handful of donors, dominant clonotypes made up roughly 28.3-65% of CD3+CD56-NKG2C+ cells.

The CDR3 runs 14 residues. Concerning this clonotype itself: Its antigen is not identified.

TCRdb re-called the 5' RACE reads, yielding one record per CDR3 amino acid sequence without DNA. In all, the sample yields about 440,000 distinct CDR3 sequences. The chain links TRBV12-3 or TRBV12-4 to TRBJ2-1. The origin of this receptor is a woman between 18 and 70 years old in good health. What was sequenced was blood T cells: a sorted CD56 or NKG2C T cell subset, CD4+ or CD8+ T cells, or bulk PBMC T cells (not recorded which). This CDR3 is CASSLLLPQLEQFF.